The 4 T cell receptor beta chains below all came from one sample that was sequenced in a study of CD8 T cells in Susac syndrome. With random hexamers, reverse transcription was performed on about 0.5 to 1 ug of RNA. TCRdb analysed the immunoSEQ multiplex PCR reads with MiXCR anew, one entry per CDR3 protein. The sample shows over 95,000 distinct CDR3 sequences, 85% to 95% of them seen only once. The material sequenced was CD8+ T cells from PBMCs. The receptors shown here come from a human donor in good health.

This clonotype was found a few times. V gene TRBV6-2 or TRBV6-3 combines with J gene TRBJ2-1, with D possibly TRBD2 on 6 matching bases. CDR3 length: 14 residues. Germline V gene lookup returns CDR1 MNHEY and CDR2 SVGEGT. Trimming took 8 bases from V and 5 from J, leaving 16 bases between them. As DNA, the CDR3 is TGTGCCAGCCTCCCGGGACTCCTGAACAATGAGCAGTTCTTC. Protein: CASLPGLLNNEQFF.

The rearrangement uses TRBV12-3 or TRBV12-4 and TRBJ2-2; D is perhaps TRBD1 (6 bases). Trimming removed 4 bases at V and 0 bases at J, with 9 bases between. This CDR3 contains 15 residues. In nucleotides, the CDR3 is TGTGCCAGCAGTTACAGGGCAACGAACACCGGGGAGCTGTTTTTT. The encoded protein is CASSYRATNTGELFF.

The V call is TRBV7-8, the J call TRBJ1-4, with 8 nucleotides matching TRBD1. Trimming took 5 bases from V and 4 from J; bases not matched to a gene: 3. CDR1 SGHVS and CDR2 FQNEAQ come from the germline V gene. The length of the CDR3 is 14 residues. CDR3 loop: CASSQGASNEKLFF. The CDR3, as DNA: TGTGCCAGCAGCCAGGGGGCTAGTAATGAAAAACTGTTTTTT.

The rearrangement joins TRBV12-5 to TRBJ2-2; 7 nucleotides agree with TRBD2. Germline lookup yields CDR1 LGHNT and CDR2 FRNRAP. V shed 1 base and J 6 bases; nucleotides not matched to a gene: 17. CDR3 length equals 19 residues. CDR3 DNA: TGTGCTAGTGGTTTGGGAGAAAAGTTGGGCGGGAGTAGTTCCGGGGAGCTGTTTTTT. It specifies CASGLGEKLGGSSSGELFF.